Below are 18 T cell receptor beta chains sequenced from a single sample in a study of blood T cell repertoires in COVID-19. TCRdb keeps only in-frame clones here, not all; method: immunoSEQ multiplex PCR. The data show about 64,000 clones, 86% seen once. Sequenced sample: peripheral blood. These receptors were obtained from a man aged 35 to 55 with acute or convalescent COVID-19.

The CDR3 region has the DNA TGTGCCAGCAGACCCGACAGGGCGGGCACTGAAGCTTTCTTT. Its protein is CASRPDRAGTEAFF. The J gene is TRBJ1-1, the V gene TRBV3-1 (or the pseudogene TRBV3-2); TRBD1 agrees at 7 bases. V lost 6 bases to trimming and J lost 4 bases; unmatched junction nucleotides: 8. The CDR3 is made up of 14 amino acids. In germline, CDR1 is LGHDT, CDR2 YNNKEL (reference sequence).

The chain carries TRBV5-3 and TRBJ1-5, with 9 bases matching TRBD1. TRBV5-3 is recorded as an ORF, its role being uncertain. The J segment lost 7 bases and the V segment lost 3 bases, leaving 5 bases of the junction unmatched. This CDR3 comprises 14 residues. DNA of the CDR3: TGTGCCAGAAGCTGGGACAGGGAGGGGCAGCCCCAGCATTTT. Residues: CARSWDREGQPQHF.

The sample holds one count of this clone. V usage is TRBV24-1 and J usage is TRBJ1-2, with D hard to call. V was shortened by 3 bases and J by 2 bases, with 12 bases between the two germline ends. The CDR3 is 15 amino acids. CDR1 and CDR2 (germline): KGHDR, SFDVKD. The CDR3 coding sequence is TGTGCCACCAGTGATCCCCGGCAGGCCAACTATGGCTACACCTTC. Protein sequence: CATSDPRQANYGYTF.

The chain links TRBV4-1 to TRBJ2-3; TRBD2 might be the D (6 bases). The CDR3 consists of 16 residues. From germline, CDR1 is MGHRA and CDR2 YSYEKL. Trimming pared 1 base from V and 5 bases from J, leaving 16 bases between. The CDR3 region is CASSQVKAVGGDTQYF. CDR3 sequence (DNA): TGCGCCAGCAGCCAAGTGAAGGCCGTGGGGGGAGATACGCAGTATTTT.

Only one count was recorded for this clone. V is TRBV4-2 and J is TRBJ2-7, with 8 positions matching TRBD1. CDR3 length equals 13 residues. Germline CDR1 is LGHNA and CDR2 is YNFKEQ. Trimming took 4 bases from V and 4 from J; bases not matched to a gene: 3. CDR3 sequence reads: CASSRDRLYEQYF. The DNA for the CDR3 is TGTGCCAGCAGCCGGGACAGGCTGTACGAGCAGTACTTC.

The chain links TRBV4-1 to TRBJ2-5, with 8 positions matching TRBD2. The CDR3 spans 14 residues. Germline V CDR1 and CDR2: MGHRA, YSYEKL. V gave up 4 bases and J gave up 2 bases; unmatched junction bases: 3. The DNA for the CDR3 is TGCGCCAGCAGCCGAGCTAGCGGGCAAGAGACCCAGTACTTC. This encodes CASSRASGQETQYF.

This clone was recorded only once. V usage is TRBV12-3 or TRBV12-4 and J usage is TRBJ1-1; D unresolved. The ends were cut back, 6 bases at V and 0 bases at J, with 5 bases in the middle. CDR3 size: 12 residues. The CDR3 DNA reads as TGTGCCAGCAGAATCATGAACACTGAAGCTTTCTTT. Translating it yields CASRIMNTEAFF.

This sequence joins TRBV3-1 (or the pseudogene TRBV3-2) and TRBJ2-5; the match to TRBD2 covers 10 bases. The CDR3 length is 17 residues. Germline assignment: CDR1 LGHDT and CDR2 YNNKEL (reference sequence). V trimming: 4 bases; J trimming: 2 bases; junction bases outside the gene matches: 10. CDR3 DNA sequence: TGTGCCAGCAGCCGATCACACTCTAGCGGGGGACAAGAGACCCAGTACTTC. It specifies CASSRSHSSGGQETQYF.

The CDR3 bases are TGTGCCAGCACCTCGTCGGGACAGGGTAGCGACACTGAAGCTTTCTTT. The encoded protein is CASTSSGQGSDTEAFF. The V and J genes are TRBV28 and TRBJ1-1; TRBD1 agrees at 9 bases. The CDR3 is made up of 16 amino acids. With V trimmed by 7 bases and J by 3 bases, 12 bases remained unmatched. The germline V gene has CDR1 MDHEN and CDR2 SYDVKM. The whole variable domain, remainder taken from reference TRBV28 and TRBJ1-1, is DVKVTQSSRYLVKRTGEKVFLECVQDMDHENMFWYRQDPGLGLRLIYFSYDVKMKEKGDIPEGYSVSREKKERFSLILESASTNQTSMYLCASTSSGQGSDTEAFFGQGTRLTVV.

The chain couples TRBV9 to TRBJ1-2; TRBD1 matches at 9 bases. CDR3 length: 15 residues. The V gene end was trimmed by 3 bases and the J gene end by 6 bases; junction bases not matched to a gene: 9. Germline V gene lookup returns CDR1 SGDLS and CDR2 YYNGEE. The CDR3 region is CASSGWDRVRNGYTF. The CDR3 DNA reads TGTGCCAGCAGCGGTTGGGACAGGGTAAGGAATGGCTACACCTTC. The full variable domain, in which reference TRBV9 and TRBJ1-2 provide the parts outside the CDR3, is DSGVTQTPKHLITATGQRVTLRCSPRSGDLSVYWYQQSLDQGLQFLIQYYNGEERAKGNILERFSAQQFPDLHSELNLSSLELGDSALYFCASSGWDRVRNGYTFGSGTRLTVV.

V and J are TRBV6-5 and TRBJ1-2; tentatively, D is TRBD1 (5 bases). Trimming removed 5 bases from V and 4 bases from J, with 14 bases in between. The CDR3 runs 14 residues. Germline CDR1 is MNHEY and CDR2 is SVGAGI. The CDR3 region has the DNA TGTGCCAGCAGTCCCACGACAGACCCCTATGGCTACACCTTC. It encodes CASSPTTDPYGYTF.

The sample holds one count of this clone. The chain links TRBV30 to TRBJ1-2; no reliable D call. The CDR3 sequence is 12 residues long. Germline lookup yields CDR1 GTSNPN and CDR2 SVGIG (reference sequence). V lost 2 bases and J 3 bases, leaving 7 bases between the germline ends. The CDR3 loop is CAWSTDYYGYTF. CDR3 in DNA: TGTGCCTGGAGTACGGACTACTATGGCTACACCTTC.

V is TRBV6-1 and J is TRBJ1-2; TRBD1 matches at 7 bases. Germline CDR1 reads MNHNS; CDR2 reads SASEGT. Trimming cost V 0 bases and J 4 bases; bases outside gene matches: 5. The CDR3 covers 15 residues. The CDR3 DNA sequence: TGTGCCAGCAGTGAAGCCCCACAGGGGCCCTATGGCTACACCTTC. Amino acid sequence: CASSEAPQGPYGYTF.

V gene TRBV3-1 (or the pseudogene TRBV3-2) combines with J gene TRBJ1-6, with TRBD1 matching over 9 bases. Per the germline V gene, CDR1 is LGHDT and CDR2 is YNNKEL (reference sequence). V was pared by 4 bases and J by 0 bases, with 4 bases of the junction left unmatched. The CDR3 consists of 17 residues. CDR3 region: CASSPGTGSSYNSPLHF. The DNA of the CDR3 is TGTGCCAGCAGCCCCGGGACAGGGAGCTCCTATAATTCACCCCTCCACTTT.

The V call is TRBV7-3, the J call TRBJ1-6; D is perhaps TRBD1 (5 bases). The CDR3 is made up of 16 amino acids. Trimming removed 5 bases from V and 6 bases from J, with 17 bases in between. The germline V gene encodes CDR1 SGHTA and CDR2 FQGTGA. CDR3 DNA: TGTGCCAGCAGCCTCCTCGGGGGGGGTTTTAATTCACCCCTCCACTTT. Amino acid sequence: CASSLLGGGFNSPLHF.

This clone turned up a few times. V and J are TRBV4-1 and TRBJ2-7; TRBD1 is a possible D gene (6 bases). CDR3 length: 15 residues. Germline V gene lookup returns CDR1 MGHRA and CDR2 YSYEKL. The germline V and J ends were trimmed by 2 bases and 0 bases, with 11 bases remaining between them. CDR3 loop: CASSQPTGSSYEQYF. CDR3 sequence (DNA): TGCGCCAGCAGCCAACCAACAGGGAGCTCCTACGAGCAGTACTTC.

The chain joins TRBV5-4 to TRBJ2-2; tentatively, D is TRBD2 (6 bases). In germline, CDR1 is SGHNT, CDR2 YYREEE (reference sequence). Deletions cut 4 bases from V and 2 bases from J, with 12 bases between. There are 15 residues in the CDR3. In nucleotides, the CDR3 is TGTGCCAGCAGCCGGGAGCGAACCAACACCGGGGAGCTGTTTTTT. Encoded protein: CASSRERTNTGELFF.

The chain couples TRBV24-1 to TRBJ2-1; 8 nucleotides agree with TRBD2. Germline V gene data show CDR1 as KGHDR and CDR2 as SFDVKD. This CDR3 has 16 residues. V gave up 4 bases and J gave up 9 bases; unmatched junction bases: 13. The CDR3 coding sequence is TGTGCCACCAGTGAACCCCCGAGGACTAGCACCCCTGAGCAGTTCTTC. Protein sequence: CATSEPPRTSTPEQFF.